Listed below are T cell receptor beta chains from one sample, sequenced in a study of control samples from healthy donors and cancer patients. Sequencing used immunoSEQ multiplex PCR; TCRdb keeps in-frame clones, though not all of them. The table has about 120,000 clones, 88% seen once; the top ten hold about 3.2%. Material for sequencing was blood. These receptors all stem from a man between 35 and 55 years old in good health. The CDR3 runs from the conserved cysteine through the conserved F or W. A D gene is named only where the DNA matches it firmly. Size is stated for part of the rows, as once, few or many counts, or as a class when the clone is expanded.

CDR3nt	CDR3aa	abundance	d_gene	v_gene	j_gene
TGTGCCAGCAGTAAGGACAGCCCTAATCAGCCCCAGCATTTT	CASSKDSPNQPQHF	.	.	TRBV2	TRBJ1-5
TGTGCCACCAGCACCGGGGACCCGGTAACTGAAGCTTTCTTT	CATSTGDPVTEAFF	.	.	TRBV15	TRBJ1-1
TGTGCCAGCAGCGTAGTAGTAGGGAAGGGTGAAGCTTTCTTT	CASSVVVGKGEAFF	.	.	TRBV9	TRBJ1-1
TGTGCCAGCAGCTTAGCGTGGGCGGGGGGGGAGCAGTTCTTC	CASSLAWAGGEQFF	.	TRBD2	TRBV7-2	TRBJ2-1
TGTGCCAGCAGCCGACTCGGGACTAGCTCCTACGAGCAGTACTTC	CASSRLGTSSYEQYF	.	TRBD2	TRBV11-2	TRBJ2-7
TGTGCCAGCAGTTCCGAATGGGGGGATGGCTACACCTTC	CASSSEWGDGYTF	few	.	TRBV6-4	TRBJ1-2
TGTGCCAGTAGTATAGGGAGGGGTAGCGGCTACACCTTC	CASSIGRGSGYTF	.	.	TRBV19	TRBJ1-2
TGCGCCAGCAGCCCGAGGACAGGCTACAATCAGCCCCAGCATTTT	CASSPRTGYNQPQHF	.	TRBD1	TRBV4-1	TRBJ1-5
TGTGCCAGCAGCTCCGGACGGATAAGCCTTAATTCACCCCTCCACTTT	CASSSGRISLNSPLHF	.	.	TRBV5-6	TRBJ1-6
TGTGCCAGCACCTTGAGGGTTGGCGGGGAGCTGTTTTTT	CASTLRVGGELFF	.	.	TRBV12-3/TRBV12-4	TRBJ2-2
TGTGCCAGCAGCCGGCGGCCACGGCTTTCTAACTATGGCTACACCTTC	CASSRRPRLSNYGYTF	.	.	TRBV14	TRBJ1-2
TGTGCCAGCAGTTACTCGAGTCTGGGGATGTCTGAAGCTTTCTTT	CASSYSSLGMSEAFF	once	.	TRBV6-5	TRBJ1-1
TGTGCCAGCAGCTTAGGGGGTCAGGGCGAGCAGTACTTC	CASSLGGQGEQYF	once	.	TRBV11-2	TRBJ2-7
TGTGCCAGCAGCCGGACAGCTAATTCACCCCTCCACTTT	CASSRTANSPLHF	.	.	TRBV7-9	TRBJ1-6
TGTGCCAGCACCGGGACTAGAGGATACGAGCAGTACTTC	CASTGTRGYEQYF	.	TRBD2	TRBV12-3/TRBV12-4	TRBJ2-7
TGTGCCAGCAGCCCCGGTGGTGGCTACACCTTC	CASSPGGGYTF	.	.	TRBV6-5	TRBJ1-2
TGTGCCAGCAGCTCCGGACAGGGGGCCCCCTACGAGCAGTACTTC	CASSSGQGAPYEQYF	.	TRBD1	TRBV11-2	TRBJ2-7
TGTGCCAGCAGTCGGGGAACAGGGGGCGCTTCTGGAAACACCATATATTTT	CASSRGTGGASGNTIYF	.	TRBD1	TRBV6-6	TRBJ1-3
TGTGCCTGGAGTGTAACAGGGGGCTATGGCTACACCTTC	CAWSVTGGYGYTF	.	TRBD1	TRBV30	TRBJ1-2
TGCGCCAGCAGCCAATCGGACAACTACAATCAGCCCCAGCATTTT	CASSQSDNYNQPQHF	.	.	TRBV4-3	TRBJ1-5
TGTGCCACCAGTGGGGGGGACTCCTACGAGCAGTACTTC	CATSGGDSYEQYF	.	.	TRBV24-1	TRBJ2-7
TGTGCCAGCAGCTCCCACAGGGGACCTTACAATGAGCAGTTCTTC	CASSSHRGPYNEQFF	.	TRBD1	TRBV11-2	TRBJ2-1
TGTGCCTGGAGCGGGGGTCCCAATCAGCCCCAGCATTTT	CAWSGGPNQPQHF	few	.	TRBV30	TRBJ1-5
TGTGCCAGCAGCTTACCTGGGACAGGACCATCTTCGGAGCAGTATTTT	CASSLPGTGPSSEQYF	.	TRBD1	TRBV7-9	TRBJ2-3
TGTGCCAGCAGCTTGGCCGGGCAGTTCAATCAGCCCCAGCATTTT	CASSLAGQFNQPQHF	few	.	TRBV5-8	TRBJ1-5
TGTGCCAGCAGCCAAGTCGGGGGGACACTGTTTTTT	CASSQVGGTLFF	.	.	TRBV4-2	TRBJ1-4
TGTGCCAGCAGCTTGTGGGGAAAGTCCACCTACGAGCAGTACTTC	CASSLWGKSTYEQYF	.	.	TRBV5-6	TRBJ2-7
TGCAGCGTTGAAGATTTCCAGGGTCGGACCAATGAGCAGTTCTTC	CSVEDFQGRTNEQFF	.	.	TRBV29-1	TRBJ2-1
TGTGCCAGCAGCCAAGGGGGATTTTTCACAGATACGCAGTATTTT	CASSQGGFFTDTQYF	.	.	TRBV3-1/TRBV3-2	TRBJ2-3
TGTGCCACCCGACCCGACTATGGCTACACCTTC	CATRPDYGYTF	.	.	TRBV2	TRBJ1-2
TGTGCCTGGAGTGTACAGGCCGTTAACTATGGCTACACCTTC	CAWSVQAVNYGYTF	.	.	TRBV30	TRBJ1-2
TGTGCCAGCAGCTGGGACAGTAACACCGGGGAGCTGTTTTTT	CASSWDSNTGELFF	few	TRBD1	TRBV2	TRBJ2-2
TGTGCCAGCAGCCGTGACGGGACGCGTAATTCACCCCTCCACTTT	CASSRDGTRNSPLHF	.	.	TRBV7-3	TRBJ1-6
TGTGCCAGCAGTTTCGGGGTTTCACCCCTCCACTTT	CASSFGVSPLHF	.	.	TRBV12-3/TRBV12-4	TRBJ1-6
TGTGCCAGTACCCCAATTGGGGGGGCAAATAATTCACCCCTCCACTTT	CASTPIGGANNSPLHF	.	.	TRBV19	TRBJ1-6
TGCGCCAGCAGCCAAGAAAGAGGGACAGGGGCGGAAAAACTGTTTTTT	CASSQERGTGAEKLFF	.	TRBD1	TRBV4-3	TRBJ1-4
TGTGCCAGCAGCTTTGGGTCGGGCGGACTCAGCTACGAGCAGTACTTC	CASSFGSGGLSYEQYF	.	.	TRBV7-9	TRBJ2-7
TGTGCCAGCACGGGTTATACCTACGAGCAGTACTTC	CASTGYTYEQYF	.	.	TRBV12-3/TRBV12-4	TRBJ2-7
TGTGCCAGCAGCTTCCGGGGGAACACCGGGGAGCTGTTTTTT	CASSFRGNTGELFF	.	.	TRBV9	TRBJ2-2
TGTGCCAGCAGCTTCCAGGGAAACGAGCAGTACTTC	CASSFQGNEQYF	.	.	TRBV13	TRBJ2-7
TGTGCCACCGCAGATGAGACAGGACGTGGCACAGATACGCAGTATTTT	CATADETGRGTDTQYF	once	.	TRBV24-1	TRBJ2-3
TGTGCCAGCCAGGGACAGAGAAGCAATCAGCCCCAGCATTTT	CASQGQRSNQPQHF	.	TRBD1	TRBV6-1	TRBJ1-5
TGTGCCAGCAGCTTAGACAGGGCTGGAAACACCATATATTTT	CASSLDRAGNTIYF	.	.	TRBV7-8	TRBJ1-3
TGTGCCAGTAGGGAATCGCGAGGGCCGGGACAGGGGAATCAGCCCCAGCATTTT	CASRESRGPGQGNQPQHF	.	TRBD1	TRBV19	TRBJ1-5
TGTGCCAGTAGTGTTCAAGCGGGGGCCTACAATGAGCAGTTCTTC	CASSVQAGAYNEQFF	.	TRBD2	TRBV19	TRBJ2-1
TGCAGCGTTGCCGCCAGGGTAGGAACCGGGGAGCTGTTTTTT	CSVAARVGTGELFF	few	.	TRBV29-1	TRBJ2-2
TGTGCCACCAGTGTAAACACCGGGGAGCTGTTTTTT	CATSVNTGELFF	.	.	TRBV24-1	TRBJ2-2
TGTGCCAGCAGTACTCCCGGGACAGGGAGCAATCAGCCCCAGCATTTT	CASSTPGTGSNQPQHF	.	TRBD1	TRBV28	TRBJ1-5